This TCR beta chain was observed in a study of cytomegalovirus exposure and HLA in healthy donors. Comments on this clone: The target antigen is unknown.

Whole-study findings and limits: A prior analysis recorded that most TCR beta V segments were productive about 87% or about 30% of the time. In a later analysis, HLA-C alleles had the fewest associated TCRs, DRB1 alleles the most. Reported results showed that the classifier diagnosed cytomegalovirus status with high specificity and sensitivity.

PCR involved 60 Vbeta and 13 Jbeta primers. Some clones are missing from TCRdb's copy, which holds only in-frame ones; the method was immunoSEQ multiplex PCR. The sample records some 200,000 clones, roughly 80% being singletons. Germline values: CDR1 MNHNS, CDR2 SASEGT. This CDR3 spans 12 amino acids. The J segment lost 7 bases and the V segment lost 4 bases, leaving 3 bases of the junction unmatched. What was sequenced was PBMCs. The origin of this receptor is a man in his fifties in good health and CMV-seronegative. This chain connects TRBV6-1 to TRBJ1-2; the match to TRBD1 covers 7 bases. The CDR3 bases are TGTGCCAGCAGTGGACAGGGTGGTGGCTACACCTTC. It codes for CASSGQGGGYTF.